The rows below give T cell receptor beta chains drawn from one sample of a study of blood T cell repertoires in COVID-19. Repertoires were generated with immunoSEQ multiplex PCR, while TCRdb's copy carries only in-frame clones and drops some. The sample yields 250,000 or so clones, around 87% seen once. Sample: peripheral blood. These receptors were obtained from a middle-aged woman who had recovered from COVID-19. Each CDR3 is given with its conserved first and last residue. D genes are given only for firm matches. Rows may omit the clone size; those that give it use once, few, many or a size class.

NA,TRBJ2-7,NA,TRBV7-2,TGTGCCAGCAGCTTAGGGCCTAGTTACGAGCAGTACTTC,CASSLGPSYEQYF
NA,TRBJ1-1,NA,TRBV27,TGTGCCAGCAACTCTCAGGGGAGTGAAGCTTTCTTT,CASNSQGSEAFF
NA,TRBJ2-1,NA,TRBV11-2,TGTGCCAGCAGCTTAGACCCCGGGACACACTACAATGAGCAGTTCTTC,CASSLDPGTHYNEQFF
NA,TRBJ1-4,NA,TRBV18,TGTGCCAGCTCACCACCGAGGCCCCAGCGGGCTAATGAAAAACTGTTTTTT,CASSPPRPQRANEKLFF
NA,TRBJ2-7,NA,TRBV13,TGTGCCAGCAGCTTACGGTACGAGCAGTACTTC,CASSLRYEQYF
NA,TRBJ2-5,NA,TRBV5-1,TGCGCCAGCAGGGGTGGGGGCGCACAAGAGACCCAGTACTTC,CASRGGGAQETQYF
TRBD1,TRBJ1-1,NA,TRBV29-1,TGCAGCGTGGGGGGGACAGGGTATACTGAAGCTTTCTTT,CSVGGTGYTEAFF
NA,TRBJ1-2,NA,TRBV4-2,TGTGCCAGCAGCCAATTATTCTCCGGACTAAACACCTTC,CASSQLFSGLNTF
NA,TRBJ1-2,NA,TRBV7-2,TGTGCCAGCAGCTTAACAGGGTCCGTCTTACTCTATGGCTACACCTTC,CASSLTGSVLLYGYTF
NA,TRBJ1-1,once,TRBV5-6,TGTGCCAGCAGCTTACACCAGAGGCCTGAAGCTTTCTTT,CASSLHQRPEAFF
NA,TRBJ2-7,NA,TRBV7-2,TGTGCCAGCAGCTACGACAGGAACCTCTACGAGCAGTACTTC,CASSYDRNLYEQYF
TRBD1,TRBJ1-1,NA,TRBV6-5,TGTGCCGTCGGGGACAGGTCCACTGAAGCTTTCTTT,CAVGDRSTEAFF
NA,TRBJ2-5,few,TRBV12-5,TGTGCTAGTGGTTTGGGAAAAGCGGACGGAGAGACCCAGTACTTC,CASGLGKADGETQYF
TRBD1,TRBJ1-4,NA,TRBV7-6,TGTGCCAGCAGCTTGACAGGGTCGTTGGTGCGTAACGAAAAACTGTTTTTT,CASSLTGSLVRNEKLFF
TRBD2,TRBJ2-1,NA,TRBV20-1,TGCAGTGCTAGTAGCGGGGGGGACAATGAGCAGTTCTTC,CSASSGGDNEQFF
NA,TRBJ1-1,NA,TRBV18,TGTGCCAGCTCACCGACAGATGGAGCTTTCTTT,CASSPTDGAFF
TRBD1,TRBJ1-6,NA,TRBV14,TGTGCCAGCAGCCCCAGGCGACAGGGGGCGAATGGTTCACCCCTCCACTTT,CASSPRRQGANGSPLHF
NA,TRBJ1-5,NA,TRBV6-5,TGTGCCAGCAGCCCCAGGGAAAATCAGCCCCAGCATTTT,CASSPRENQPQHF
TRBD1,TRBJ1-2,NA,TRBV10-3,TGTGCCATCAGTGATTCGACAGGGAAAGGCTACACCTTC,CAISDSTGKGYTF
NA,TRBJ2-1,NA,TRBV30,TGTGCCTGGAACAGGGTGAGGGGATACAATGAGCAGTTCTTC,CAWNRVRGYNEQFF
NA,TRBJ1-2,NA,TRBV6-6,TGTGCCAGCAGTCTGCTGTGGACACAGAGTCCTAACTATGGCTACACCTTC,CASSLLWTQSPNYGYTF
NA,TRBJ2-3,NA,TRBV5-1,TGCGCCAGCAGCTTCAGATCGGCGGGGACGAGTACAGATACGCAGTATTTT,CASSFRSAGTSTDTQYF
TRBD1,TRBJ1-1,NA,TRBV19,TGTGCCAGTAGGCCCCGGACAGGGGCCACTGAAGCTTTCTTT,CASRPRTGATEAFF
NA,TRBJ1-3,NA,TRBV30,TGTGCCTGGAGTGTTAACAGTCGAAACACCATATATTTT,CAWSVNSRNTIYF
TRBD1,TRBJ1-1,NA,TRBV4-2,TGTGCCAGCAGCCAAGACCCAAGTGGGGGACAGGGGTTGGGTGAAGCTTTCTTT,CASSQDPSGGQGLGEAFF
NA,TRBJ1-1,NA,TRBV7-8,TGTGCCAGCAGCCCTACCCCTACAGGGAAGGGGCACACTGAAGCTTTCTTT,CASSPTPTGKGHTEAFF
TRBD1,TRBJ1-1,NA,TRBV19,TGTGCCAGTAGCAACTCGGGACAGGGCACTGAAGCTTTCTTT,CASSNSGQGTEAFF
NA,TRBJ1-1,NA,TRBV7-2,TGTGCCAGCAGCTTAGGGGACATGAGGGCTTTCTTT,CASSLGDMRAFF
NA,TRBJ1-1,NA,TRBV18,TGTGCCAGCTCAGAGGGTCCCATCAACACTGAAGCTTTCTTT,CASSEGPINTEAFF
NA,TRBJ2-2,NA,TRBV5-4,TGTGCCAGCAGCTTCCGGGTCCTTACCTACACCGGGGAGCTGTTTTTT,CASSFRVLTYTGELFF
NA,TRBJ1-2,NA,TRBV5-4,TGTGCCAGCAGCCTCGGGGAGGGTGAGAGCCTCTATGGCTACACCTTC,CASSLGEGESLYGYTF
NA,TRBJ2-1,NA,TRBV6-2/TRBV6-3,TGTGCCAGCAGTTACCCTCGGGCAGGGTGGAATGAGCAGTTCTTC,CASSYPRAGWNEQFF
NA,TRBJ2-4,NA,TRBV15,TGTGCCACCAGCAGTGCAGGGGTGGCCAAAAACATTCAGTACTTC,CATSSAGVAKNIQYF
NA,TRBJ1-1,NA,TRBV29-1,TGCAGCGCCGAGAGGGGGTTTATGAACACTGAAGCTTTCTTT,CSAERGFMNTEAFF
NA,TRBJ2-5,NA,TRBV9,TGTGCCAGCAGCAATGCCGGGGACAAAGAGACCCAGTACTTC,CASSNAGDKETQYF
NA,TRBJ1-1,NA,TRBV5-4,TGTGCCAGCAGCTCCCGTTCGGAGGGGTCGGGCACTGAAGCTTTCTTT,CASSSRSEGSGTEAFF
NA,TRBJ1-5,NA,TRBV12-3/TRBV12-4,TGTGCCAGCAGTTTCCCGCTGGGGGGGCCCCAGCATTTT,CASSFPLGGPQHF
TRBD2,TRBJ2-7,NA,TRBV6-5,TGTGCCAGCAGCCGACTAGCGGGGGGGCTTGGGCAGTACTTC,CASSRLAGGLGQYF
NA,TRBJ1-1,few,TRBV9,TGTGCCAGCAGCGTAGGGCAGGGTTTGAACACTGAAGCTTTCTTT,CASSVGQGLNTEAFF
NA,TRBJ2-5,once,TRBV7-2,TGTGCCAGCAGCTTAGCACTTACCTCCCAAGAGACCCAGTACTTC,CASSLALTSQETQYF
NA,TRBJ1-2,NA,TRBV6-5,TGTGCCACCACTTCCCCCAGGTTCGCTAACTATGGCTACACCTTC,CATTSPRFANYGYTF
NA,TRBJ2-1,NA,TRBV7-2,TGTGCCAGCAGCATTTATGGGGGGGCCAATGAGCAGTTCTTC,CASSIYGGANEQFF
NA,TRBJ2-3,NA,TRBV5-1,TGCGCCAGCAGCTGGCAAGACGGAGGGACAGATACGCAGTATTTT,CASSWQDGGTDTQYF
TRBD2,TRBJ2-1,once,TRBV5-1,TGCGCCAGCAGCCTTGTACTAGCGGGGTTCTACAATGAGCAGTTCTTC,CASSLVLAGFYNEQFF
NA,TRBJ1-1,NA,TRBV4-1,TGCGCCAGCAGCCACCCTATTACAGTGAACACTGAAGCTTTCTTT,CASSHPITVNTEAFF
NA,TRBJ2-5,NA,TRBV3-1/TRBV3-2,TGTGCCAGCAGCCACCCGACCTCCAGGGATGTCGAGACCCAGTACTTC,CASSHPTSRDVETQYF
NA,TRBJ1-5,NA,TRBV23-1,TGCGCCAGCAGACTACCTCCCTGGACAGCTACAAATCAGCCCCAGCATTTT,CASRLPPWTATNQPQHF
NA,TRBJ2-1,NA,TRBV4-3,TGCGCCAGCAGCCAAGATTTGCGGGTGGCCTACAATGAGCAGTTCTTC,CASSQDLRVAYNEQFF
NA,TRBJ2-1,NA,TRBV24-1,TGTGCCACCAGTGCTCTACCGGGACTGGGAAACAATGAGCAGTTCTTC,CATSALPGLGNNEQFF
NA,TRBJ2-5,few,TRBV30,TGTGCCTGGAGTGTATACGGCCAAGAGACCCAGTACTTC,CAWSVYGQETQYF
TRBD1,TRBJ1-2,NA,TRBV10-3,TGTGCCATCAGGGGGACAGGGGAAAACTATGGCTACACCTTC,CAIRGTGENYGYTF
NA,TRBJ2-2,NA,TRBV5-5,TGTGCCAGCAGTTCCGGGACATTGAACACCGGGGAGCTGTTTTTT,CASSSGTLNTGELFF
TRBD2,TRBJ2-1,NA,TRBV2,TGTGCCACTCAGCGGGGGGGCGGTAATGAGCAGTTCTTC,CATQRGGGNEQFF
TRBD1,TRBJ1-2,NA,TRBV3-1/TRBV3-2,TGTGCCAGCAGCCCCGGACAGGGGGATAATCGCTACACCTTC,CASSPGQGDNRYTF